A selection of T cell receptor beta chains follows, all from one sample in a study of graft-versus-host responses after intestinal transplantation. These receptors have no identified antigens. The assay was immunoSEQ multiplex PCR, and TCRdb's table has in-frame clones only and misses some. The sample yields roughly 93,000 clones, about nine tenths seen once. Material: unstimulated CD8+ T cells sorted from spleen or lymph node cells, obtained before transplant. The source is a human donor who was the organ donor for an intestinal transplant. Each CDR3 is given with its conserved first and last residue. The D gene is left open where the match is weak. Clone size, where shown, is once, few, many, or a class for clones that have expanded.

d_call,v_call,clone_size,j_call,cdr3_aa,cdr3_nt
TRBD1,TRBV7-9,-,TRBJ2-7,CASSSPTGGAYEQYF,TGTGCCAGCAGCTCACCGACAGGGGGCGCGTACGAGCAGTACTTC
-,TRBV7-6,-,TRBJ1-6,CASSSGKGGNSPLHF,TGTGCCAGCAGCTCAGGAAAGGGAGGAAATTCACCCCTCCACTTT
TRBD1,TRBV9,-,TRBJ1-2,CASSLGQGASYGYTF,TGTGCCAGCAGTCTTGGACAGGGGGCAAGCTATGGCTACACCTTC
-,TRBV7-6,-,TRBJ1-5,CASSLEIGSNQPQHF,TGTGCCAGCAGCTTAGAAATCGGTAGCAATCAGCCCCAGCATTTT
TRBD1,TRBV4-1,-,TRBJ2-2,CASSQVRGRTGELFF,TGCGCCAGCAGCCAAGTCAGGGGGCGAACCGGGGAGCTGTTTTTT
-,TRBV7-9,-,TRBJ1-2,CASEPTRGYGYTF,TGTGCCAGCGAACCAACACGCGGCTATGGCTACACCTTC
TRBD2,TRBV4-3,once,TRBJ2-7,CASSLSASGTYEQYF,TGCGCCAGCAGCCTCTCGGCTAGCGGAACCTACGAGCAGTACTTC
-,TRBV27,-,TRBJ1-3,CASSLSRSGNTIYF,TGTGCCAGCAGTTTAAGCCGCTCTGGAAACACCATATATTTT
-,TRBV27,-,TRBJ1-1,CASSFTGNTEAFF,TGTGCCAGCAGTTTTACAGGGAACACTGAAGCTTTCTTT
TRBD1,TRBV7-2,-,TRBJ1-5,CASSLKVAGTGDQPQHF,TGTGCCAGCAGCTTAAAGGTTGCCGGGACAGGGGATCAGCCCCAGCATTTT
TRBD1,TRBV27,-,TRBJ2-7,CASSLGTDYEQYF,TGTGCCAGCAGTCTCGGGACAGACTACGAGCAGTACTTC